The 8 T cell receptor beta chains in this list originate from one sample, sequenced in a study of naive and memory T cell subsets. The study's findings and limits: Especially in CD8 cells, naive repertoires contained a few larger clonotypes, possibly CD45RA-re-expressing memory cells.

For these TCRs, the target antigens are not known. The beta constant-region primer was an equimolar mix of two oligonucleotides covering TRBC1 and TRBC2. Nested alpha and beta constant-region primers with the SP2 primer drove four PCR rounds on ligated cDNA. TCRdb processed the UMI-ligation and nested PCR reads anew with MiXCR; each CDR3 protein has one entry. This sample has roughly 150,000 distinct CDR3 sequences, with roughly 22% found just once. Source material: naive CD4+ T cells from blood. The source is a human donor in good health.

This clonotype was seen repeatedly, ten times or more. The rearrangement joins TRBV2 to TRBJ2-4, with TRBD1 identical over 8 bases. V lost 6 bases, J lost 0 bases, and 10 bases stayed unmatched. The CDR3 has 17 amino acids. The germline CDR1 and CDR2 sequences are SNHLY and FYNNEI. The CDR3 DNA reads TGTGCCAGCAGGGTGTCCCACAGGGGGTTAGCCAAAAACATTCAGTACTTC. This encodes CASRVSHRGLAKNIQYF.

The rearrangement uses TRBV3-1 and TRBJ2-3, with TRBD2 matching over 13 bases. The germline V gene has CDR1 LGHDT and CDR2 YNNKEL (reference sequence). The CDR3 length is 16 residues. The V gene end was trimmed by 5 bases and the J gene end by 2 bases; junction bases not matched to a gene: 4. CDR3 loop: CASSATSGRSTDTQYF. CDR3 in DNA: TGTGCCAGCAGCGCGACTAGCGGGAGGTCCACAGATACGCAGTATTTT.

This clonotype occurred a few times. This chain connects TRBV10-3 to TRBJ2-1, with 8 bases identical to TRBD2. Germline values: CDR1 ENHRY, CDR2 SYGVKD. The CDR3 contains 15 residues. Losses at the gene ends were 6 bases for V and 4 bases for J; bases not matched to a gene: 8. CDR3 sequence reads: CAIRFGAGVYNEQFF. DNA of the CDR3: TGTGCCATCAGATTTGGAGCGGGAGTATACAATGAGCAGTTCTTC.

This clonotype was seen only a few times. The V call is TRBV12-3 or TRBV12-4, the J call TRBJ1-1; D ambiguous. This CDR3 contains 13 residues. V shed 3 bases and J shed 3 bases, with 8 bases lying between them. CDR3 residues: CASSFKADTEAFF. The DNA of the CDR3 is TGTGCCAGCAGTTTCAAGGCCGACACTGAAGCTTTCTTT.

The genes are TRBV9 and TRBJ2-1; 11 bases fit TRBD2. Germline lookup yields CDR1 SGDLS and CDR2 YYNGEE. J was trimmed by 5 bases and V by 2 bases; bases with no gene match: 3. The CDR3 runs 15 residues. CDR3 residues: CASSVLAGGNNEQFF. In DNA, the CDR3 is TGTGCCAGCAGCGTTTTAGCGGGAGGGAACAATGAGCAGTTCTTC. Based on the CDR3 plus reference TRBV9 and TRBJ2-1, the full variable domain is DSGVTQTPKHLITATGQRVTLRCSPRSGDLSVYWYQQSLDQGLQFLIQYYNGEERAKGNILERFSAQQFPDLHSELNLSSLELGDSALYFCASSVLAGGNNEQFFGPGTRLTVL.

In nucleotides, the CDR3 is TGCAGCGTTGGGACTAGCGGTCTGAATGAGCAGTTCTTC. Protein product: CSVGTSGLNEQFF. The rearrangement uses TRBV29-1 and TRBJ2-1; TRBD2 matches at 10 bases. Germline CDR1 SQVTM, CDR2 ANQGSEA. The V gene end was trimmed by 4 bases and the J gene end by 7 bases; junction bases not matched to a gene: 4. The CDR3 runs 13 residues.

The V gene is TRBV20-1, the J gene TRBJ2-3; 9 bases align to TRBD2. Per the germline V gene, CDR1 is DFQATT and CDR2 is SNEGSKA (reference sequence). V dropped 0 bases and J dropped 4; count of bases not matched to a gene: 5. The CDR3 sequence is 15 residues long. This CDR3 reads CSAREGTSLSDTQYF. In DNA form, the CDR3 reads TGCAGTGCTAGAGAGGGGACTAGCCTTTCAGATACGCAGTATTTT.

The J gene is TRBJ2-6, the V gene TRBV27; the D gene is possibly TRBD2 (6 bases). The germline V gene has CDR1 MNHEY and CDR2 SMNVEV (reference sequence). This CDR3 contains 15 residues. Trimming stripped 8 bases from V and 4 bases from J, with 15 bases between. DNA of the CDR3: TGTGCCAGCCGGGGGTACCCTTCCGGGGCCAACGTCCTGACTTTC. Protein product: CASRGYPSGANVLTF.